This TCR beta chain was identified in a study of blood T cell repertoires in COVID-19. Authors' data handling: How many nucleated cells were present was estimated from reference gene primer amplification. Assay: immunoSEQ multiplex PCR; the TCRdb copy retains only in-frame clones and omits some. Clone size and V and J calls were adopted from that table, with D and trimming inferred from the DNA. There are some 250,000 clones in the sample; about 76% occur only once, and about 3.2% lies in the top ten. This CDR3 is built from 15 residues. Germline trimming cut 0 bases from V and 5 bases from J; bases unmatched to any gene: 7. Germline-derived CDR1 and CDR2 are SGHAT and FQNNGV.

The TCR originated in a woman in her sixties or seventies with active or convalescent COVID-19. This chain links TRBV11-2 with TRBJ2-7; 7 positions agree with TRBD2. What was sequenced was peripheral blood. This chain's CDR3 is CASSLDRLAYHEQYF. CDR3 DNA: TGTGCCAGCAGCTTAGATCGACTAGCTTACCACGAGCAGTACTTC.